The 25 T cell receptor beta chains presented below share a single source sample, sequenced in a study of blood T cell repertoires in COVID-19. Clones were read by immunoSEQ multiplex PCR, and TCRdb kept only the in-frame ones, dropping some. The data contain 200,000 to 250,000 clones, over 60% of them singletons. The sequenced sample was peripheral blood. These receptors originate from a woman between 65 and 79 years old with acute or convalescent COVID-19.

The chain couples TRBV5-1 to TRBJ2-3, with D perhaps TRBD1 (6 bases). Trimming cost V 7 bases and J 2 bases, with 14 bases left between them. Germline V gives CDR1 SGHRS, CDR2 YFSETQ. The CDR3 length is 14 residues. The CDR3 coding sequence is TGCGCCAGCGGCCCCCAGGGGATCACAGATACGCAGTATTTT. Protein product: CASGPQGITDTQYF. The complete variable domain, with remaining parts taken from reference TRBV5-1 and TRBJ2-3, reads KAGVTQTPRYLIKTRGQQVTLSCSPISGHRSVSWYQQTPGQGLQFLFEYFSETQRNKGNFPGRFSGRQFSNSRSEMNVSTLELGDSALYLCASGPQGITDTQYFGPGTRLTVL.

The rearrangement joins TRBV5-4 to TRBJ2-1; 9 bases map to TRBD2. The V gene end was trimmed by 1 base and the J gene end by 4 bases; junction bases not matched to a gene: 3. The CDR3 has 15 residues. CDR1 is SGHNT and CDR2 is YYREEE in the germline V gene (reference sequence). CDR3 loop: CASSLPSGVYNEQFF. The CDR3 DNA sequence: TGTGCCAGCAGCTTGCCTAGCGGGGTGTACAATGAGCAGTTCTTC.

This clone was observed a few times. The chain employs TRBV4-1 and TRBJ2-1; perhaps TRBD1 as D (5 bases). Looked up from germline, CDR1 is MGHRA and CDR2 is YSYEKL. The CDR3 contains 17 residues. V lost 2 bases and J lost 4, with 18 bases in between. The CDR3 spells CASSQNFMGHLYNEQFF. CDR3 DNA: TGCGCCAGCAGCCAAAACTTTATGGGGCACTTATACAATGAGCAGTTCTTC.

This sequence joins TRBV18 and TRBJ2-7; 9 nucleotides match TRBD1. Germline assignment: CDR1 KGHSH and CDR2 LQKENI. V gave up 4 bases and J gave up 6 bases; unmatched junction bases: 7. This CDR3 comprises 14 residues. The DNA for the CDR3 is TGTGCCAGCTCACTCGGACAGGGGCTCCGCGAGCAGTACTTC. Amino acid sequence: CASSLGQGLREQYF. Using reference TRBV18 and TRBJ2-7 for the parts outside the CDR3, the full variable domain is NAGVMQNPRHLVRRRGQEARLRCSPMKGHSHVYWYRQLPEEGLKFMVYLQKENIIDESGMPKERFSAEFPKEGPSILRIQQVVRGDSAAYFCASSLGQGLREQYFGPGTRLTVT.

The V gene is TRBV5-5, the J gene TRBJ1-4, with TRBD1 identical over 9 bases. This CDR3 comprises 15 residues. V lost 1 base to trimming and J lost 8 bases; unmatched junction nucleotides: 6. Germline loops: CDR1 SGHKS, CDR2 YYEKEE (reference sequence). CDR3 amino acids: CASSLLPGQGEKLFF. The DNA of the CDR3 is TGTGCCAGCAGCTTGCTACCGGGACAGGGCGAAAAACTGTTTTTT.

The chain combines TRBV5-1 with TRBJ1-1; 8 positions agree with TRBD1. This CDR3 has 16 residues. Germline V gene data show CDR1 as SGHRS and CDR2 as YFSETQ. J was trimmed by 3 bases and V by 1 base; bases with no gene match: 8. Written as DNA, the CDR3 is TGCGCCAGCAGCTTGCAGGGGGCGGTATTTGACACTGAAGCTTTCTTT. This codes for CASSLQGAVFDTEAFF.

The chain combines TRBV5-1 with TRBJ2-3; 9 nucleotides line up with TRBD2. This CDR3 contains 16 residues. The germline gives CDR1 SGHRS, CDR2 YFSETQ. V shed 4 bases, J shed 4 bases, and the junction held 10 bases outside the gene matches. CDR3: CASSREGSGSSDTQYF. The CDR3 region has the DNA TGCGCCAGCAGCAGGGAGGGTAGCGGGAGCTCAGATACGCAGTATTTT. The full variable domain, completed using reference TRBV5-1 and TRBJ2-3, is KAGVTQTPRYLIKTRGQQVTLSCSPISGHRSVSWYQQTPGQGLQFLFEYFSETQRNKGNFPGRFSGRQFSNSRSEMNVSTLELGDSALYLCASSREGSGSSDTQYFGPGTRLTVL.

This chain links TRBV28 with TRBJ2-7; a weak D match, TRBD2 (6 bases). The ends were cut back, 5 bases at V and 3 bases at J, with 8 bases in the middle. CDR3 size: 12 residues. Germline values: CDR1 MDHEN, CDR2 SYDVKM. The DNA of the CDR3 is TGTGCCAGCAGTGGGACTTTCTACGAGCAGTACTTC. It encodes CASSGTFYEQYF.

This sequence joins TRBV2 and TRBJ2-7, with a possible D match to TRBD1 (7 bases). Germline assignment: CDR1 SNHLY and CDR2 FYNNEI. V shed 1 base and J shed 4 bases, with 11 bases lying between them. The length of the CDR3 is 14 residues. CDR3 DNA sequence: TGTGCCAGCAGTGAAGGGGCAGGGGGGTACGAGCAGTACTTC. Its protein is CASSEGAGGYEQYF. Full variable domain (missing parts from reference TRBV2 and TRBJ2-7): EPEVTQTPSHQVTQMGQEVILRCVPISNHLYFYWYRQILGQKVEFLVSFYNNEISEKSEIFDDQFSVERPDGSNFTLKIRSTKLEDSAMYFCASSEGAGGYEQYFGPGTRLTVT.

This chain links TRBV29-1 with TRBJ2-1, with D possibly TRBD1 on 6 matching bases. This CDR3 region has 14 residues. Per the germline V gene, CDR1 is SQVTM and CDR2 is ANQGSEA. The ends were cut back, 4 bases at V and 8 bases at J, with 18 bases in the middle. CDR3 sequence reads: CSVVGQGTLDEQFF. The DNA of the CDR3 is TGCAGCGTTGTGGGGCAGGGGACCTTGGATGAGCAGTTCTTC.

This chain connects TRBV20-1 to TRBJ2-7; 7 nucleotides match TRBD1. Per germline, CDR1 DFQATT and CDR2 SNEGSKA (reference sequence). The V and J ends lost 3 bases and 2 bases, in that order; junction bases with no gene match: 7. This CDR3 region has 14 residues. The CDR3, as DNA: TGCAGTGCTAGTACGACAGGGCTTACCTACGAGCAGTACTTC. Translated: CSASTTGLTYEQYF.

This clone was observed a handful of times. The chain couples TRBV7-3 to TRBJ2-1, with 14 positions matching TRBD2. CDR3 length: 16 amino acids. Germline trimming cut 5 bases from V and 8 bases from J; bases unmatched to any gene: 8. In germline, CDR1 is SGHTA, CDR2 FQGTGA. The CDR3 loop reads CASSPQGTSGSHEQFF. The CDR3 DNA sequence: TGTGCCAGCAGCCCCCAGGGGACTAGCGGGAGTCATGAGCAGTTCTTC.

This chain connects TRBV13 to TRBJ2-3, with 10 bases lining up with TRBD2. The CDR3 loop spans 16 amino acids. After removal of 5 bases from V and 3 bases from J, the junction contained 8 bases not matched to a gene. The germline gives CDR1 PRHDT, CDR2 FYEKMQ (reference sequence). The CDR3 sequence: CASSQASGRDTDTQYF. The CDR3 DNA reads as TGTGCCAGCAGCCAAGCCAGCGGGAGGGATACAGATACGCAGTATTTT.

The genes are TRBV9 and TRBJ2-1; 12 bases fit TRBD2. Germline CDR1 reads SGDLS; CDR2 reads YYNGEE. The CDR3 has 16 amino acids. The junction had 7 bases not matched to a gene; V was cut back by 3 bases and J by 6 bases. CDR3 loop: CASSDWTSGDSNEQFF. DNA of the CDR3: TGTGCCAGCAGCGATTGGACTAGCGGGGATAGCAATGAGCAGTTCTTC.

This chain joins TRBV7-9 and TRBJ1-1, with a tentative D call TRBD1 (5 bases). Germline lookup yields CDR1 SEHNR and CDR2 FQNEAQ (reference sequence). V was clipped by 5 bases and J by 1 base, with 8 bases between them. The CDR3 is 13 amino acids. The CDR3 DNA reads as TGTGCCAGCAGCGTAACAGGGAACACTGAAGCTTTCTTT. It yields the protein CASSVTGNTEAFF.

The chain has TRBV2 and TRBJ2-6; D remains ambiguous. With 7 bases removed from V and 3 bases from J, the gap between germline ends came to 10 bases. The CDR3 length is 14 residues. From germline, CDR1 is SNHLY and CDR2 FYNNEI. Written as DNA, the CDR3 is TGTGCCAGCAAAAGAGTCCTTGGGGCCAACGTCCTGACTTTC. It specifies CASKRVLGANVLTF.

The genes are TRBV28 and TRBJ2-2; 9 nucleotides agree with TRBD1. The trim removed 5 bases at V and 5 bases at J, leaving 6 bases unmatched. The germline V gene encodes CDR1 MDHEN and CDR2 SYDVKM. This CDR3 contains 15 residues. CDR3 in amino acids: CASSTGQGPTGELFF. The CDR3 DNA is TGTGCCAGCAGTACGGGACAGGGCCCGACCGGGGAGCTGTTTTTT.

The rearrangement links TRBV7-9 to TRBJ2-5; D not certain. The CDR3 contains 12 residues. The V and J ends lost 11 bases and 5 bases respectively, with 15 bases between them. Germline assignment: CDR1 SEHNR and CDR2 FQNEAQ (reference sequence). CDR3 sequence (DNA): TGTGCCCTCGGGTGGCTCGGGGAGACCCAGTACTTC. It is translated as CALGWLGETQYF. Looking up the rest from reference TRBV7-9 and TRBJ2-5 gives the full variable domain: DTGVSQNPRHKITKRGQNVTFRCDPISEHNRLYWYRQTLGQGPEFLTYFQNEAQLEKSRLLSDRFSAERPKGSFSTLEIQRTEQGDSAMYLCALGWLGETQYFGPGTRLLVL.

The chain carries TRBV28 and TRBJ1-4; possibly TRBD1 for D (6 bases). V was cut by 9 bases and J by 3 bases, with 17 bases left in between. Germline CDR1 reads MDHEN; CDR2 reads SYDVKM. The CDR3 spans 15 residues. Here the CDR3 reads CASNPRGLSNEKLFF. CDR3 nucleotide sequence: TGTGCCAGTAATCCCAGGGGTCTCTCTAATGAAAAACTGTTTTTT.

This chain joins TRBV3-1 (or the pseudogene TRBV3-2) and TRBJ2-3; TRBD1 matches 8 bases. The CDR3 extends over 14 amino acids. Germline CDR1 reads LGHDT; CDR2 reads YNNKEL (reference sequence). V lost 5 bases to trimming and J lost 6 bases; unmatched junction nucleotides: 7. CDR3 loop: CASSATGGRDTQYF. Written as DNA, the CDR3 is TGTGCCAGCAGCGCCACAGGGGGAAGGGATACGCAGTATTTT.

This chain uses TRBV11-1 with TRBJ2-3; 9 bases are shared with TRBD1. Germline loops: CDR1 SGHAT, CDR2 FQDESV (reference sequence). CDR3 length: 15 amino acids. J lost 2 bases, V lost 4 bases, and 4 bases had no gene match. This CDR3 reads CASSSRDRDTDTQYF. CDR3 coding DNA: TGTGCCAGCAGCTCCCGGGACAGGGACACAGATACGCAGTATTTT. The variable domain in full, with the rest retrieved from reference TRBV11-1 and TRBJ2-3, is EAEVAQSPRYKITEKSQAVAFWCDPISGHATLYWYRQILGQGPELLVQFQDESVVDDSQLPKDRFSAERLKGVDSTLKIQPAELGDSAMYLCASSSRDRDTDTQYFGPGTRLTVL.

The table lists this clone with a few counts. The V call is TRBV10-2, the J call TRBJ2-4; 12 nucleotides line up with TRBD1. The CDR3 spans 16 residues. V lost 8 bases, J lost 1 base, and 6 bases stayed unmatched. Germline V gene lookup returns CDR1 WSHSY and CDR2 SAAADI. CDR3 loop: CASGDRGRPAKNIQYF. In DNA, the CDR3 is TGCGCCAGCGGGGACAGGGGGCGCCCTGCCAAAAACATTCAGTACTTC.

This clone was observed at least ten times. The CDR3, as DNA: TGTGCCAGCCACACGACCTATAATTCACCCCTCCACTTT. This translates into CASHTTYNSPLHF. V and J are TRBV19 and TRBJ1-6; D call uncertain. Trimming took off 9 bases at V and 2 bases at J, with 8 bases between the two ends. The CDR3 is 13 residues long. CDR1 and CDR2 (germline): LNHDA, SQIVND (reference sequence).

As for this clone: An end of the junction does not agree with germline; a read error may underlie this. The chain links TRBV7-7 to TRBJ2-1; 7 bases line up with TRBD1. The CDR3 spans 14 residues. Germline V gene lookup returns CDR1 SSHAT and CDR2 FNYEAQ (reference sequence). The chain's CDR3 is CASSNLDRDNEQFF. In DNA form, the CDR3 reads TGTGCTAGCAGCAACCTCGACAGGGACAATGAGCAGTTCTTC.

This clone was recorded at least ten times. The chain links TRBV28 to TRBJ1-5, with 7 nucleotides matching TRBD1. The V and J ends lost 7 bases and 7 bases, in that order; junction bases with no gene match: 7. Germline CDR1 reads MDHEN; CDR2 reads SYDVKM. The CDR3 contains 13 residues. CDR3 in amino acids: CASTTTGRQPQHF. CDR3 bases: TGTGCCAGCACCACGACAGGGCGACAGCCCCAGCATTTT.